The 9 T cell receptor beta chains listed next were all sequenced from one sample in a study of post-analysis software for immune sequencing data. The authors incorporated unique molecular identifiers into the TCR beta cDNA libraries. Via MiXCR, TCRdb re-called the PCR reads, giving one row per CDR3 protein. The sample lists about 160,000 distinct CDR3 sequences, roughly 40% seen once, with approximately 30% in the top ten. Sequencing used blood, obtained after autologous hematopoietic stem cell transplantation. These receptors all come from a girl aged 10 to 17 with multiple sclerosis.

This chain joins TRBV11-2 and TRBJ2-5, with no clear D. In germline, CDR1 is SGHAT, CDR2 FQNNGV. CDR3 length: 16 residues. V was trimmed by 1 base and J by 4 bases, leaving 16 bases between them. CDR3 nucleotides: TGTGCCAGCAGCTTAGTGTGCGCCGTGGATCGAGAGACCCAGTACTTC. This sequence encodes CASSLVCAVDRETQYF.

V gene TRBV7-7 combines with J gene TRBJ2-7, with D unclear. This CDR3 has 15 residues. V was cut by 5 bases and J by 3 bases, with 17 bases left in between. The germline gives CDR1 SSHAT, CDR2 FNYEAQ (reference sequence). CDR3 sequence reads: CASSPRYTDNYEQYF. In DNA, the CDR3 is TGTGCCAGCAGCCCCCGTTATACAGATAACTACGAGCAGTACTTC.

The CDR3 DNA is TGTGCCAGCAGCTTTGCCGGGGGCTACGAGCAGTACTTC. Amino acids: CASSFAGGYEQYF. The V call is TRBV7-8, the J call TRBJ2-7, with D possibly TRBD2 on 6 matching bases. Germline V gives CDR1 SGHVS, CDR2 FQNEAQ. The CDR3 sequence is 13 residues long. V was trimmed by 3 bases and J by 3 bases, leaving 9 bases between them.

The chain links TRBV20-1 to TRBJ1-5, with no clear D. V was shortened by 8 bases and J by 7 bases, with 21 bases between the two germline ends. This CDR3 spans 14 amino acids. In germline, CDR1 is DFQATT, CDR2 SNEGSKA (reference sequence). The CDR3 is CSTRRGIPTQPQHF. The DNA of the CDR3 is TGCAGTACCCGACGAGGGATCCCCACGCAGCCCCAGCATTTT.

This chain joins TRBV6-6 and TRBJ2-7; 10 bases match TRBD1. J lost 5 bases, V lost 5 bases, and 9 bases had no gene match. The CDR3 length is 15 residues. The germline V gene has CDR1 MNHNY and CDR2 SVGAGI (reference sequence). The DNA for the CDR3 is TGTGCCAGCAGTCCAAGTGGACAGGGGGTTCACGAGCAGTACTTC. As protein: CASSPSGQGVHEQYF.

This sequence joins TRBV11-2 and TRBJ1-4; D unclear. Trimming stripped 5 bases from V and 8 bases from J, with 9 bases between. Germline CDR1 is SGHAT and CDR2 is FQNNGV. The CDR3 runs to 12 residues. The CDR3 region is CASSLTPEKLFF. DNA for the CDR3: TGTGCCAGCAGCCTAACCCCAGAAAAACTGTTTTTT.

The chain recombines TRBV27 with TRBJ1-1; D call uncertain. The V gene's germline CDR1 is MNHEY and CDR2 SMNVEV (reference sequence). This CDR3 spans 13 amino acids. The V and J ends lost 2 bases and 1 base respectively, with 5 bases between them. CDR3 amino acids: CASSLNENTEAFF. DNA of the CDR3: TGTGCCAGCAGTTTAAATGAGAACACTGAAGCTTTCTTT.

Notes on this clonotype: Compared with germline, one end of the junction differs, possibly owing to a read error. The chain employs TRBV27 and TRBJ1-1; a possible D gene is TRBD1 (5 bases). The CDR3 length is 14 residues. Germline V gives CDR1 MNHEY, CDR2 SMNVEV (reference sequence). The CDR3 nucleotides are TGTGCCAGCAGTTTATCGGGACCACACACTGAAACTTTCTTT. Translating gives CASSLSGPHTETFF.

The chain carries TRBV20-1 and TRBJ1-5, with unresolved D. This CDR3 is built from 15 residues. CDR1 DFQATT and CDR2 SNEGSKA come from the germline V gene (reference sequence). V was pared by 1 base and J by 8 bases, with 18 bases between. CDR3 protein: CSARGPRGMSKPQHF. CDR3 bases: TGCAGTGCTAGAGGTCCCCGGGGTATGAGTAAGCCCCAGCATTTT.